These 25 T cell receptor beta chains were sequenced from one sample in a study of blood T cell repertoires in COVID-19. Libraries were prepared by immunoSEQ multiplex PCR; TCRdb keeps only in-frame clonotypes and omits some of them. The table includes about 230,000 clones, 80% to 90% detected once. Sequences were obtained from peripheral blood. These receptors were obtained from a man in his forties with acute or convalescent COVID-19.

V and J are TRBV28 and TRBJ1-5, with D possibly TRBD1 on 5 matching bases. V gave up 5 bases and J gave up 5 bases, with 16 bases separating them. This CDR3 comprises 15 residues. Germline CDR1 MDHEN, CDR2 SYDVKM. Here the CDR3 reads CASSTVTAPYQPQHF. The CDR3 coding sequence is TGTGCCAGCAGTACCGTGACAGCTCCATATCAGCCCCAGCATTTT.

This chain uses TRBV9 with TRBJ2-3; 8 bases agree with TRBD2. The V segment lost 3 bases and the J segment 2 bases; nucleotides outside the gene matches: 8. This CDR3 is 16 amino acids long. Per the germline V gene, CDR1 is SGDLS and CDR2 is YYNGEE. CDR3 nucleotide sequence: TGTGCCAGCAGCGCCGGGGGGCGGGGGGTCACAGATACGCAGTATTTT. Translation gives CASSAGGRGVTDTQYF.

The CDR3 protein is CSVEGSRLADTEAFF. The CDR3 DNA follows: TGCAGCGTTGAAGGCTCACGATTGGCGGACACTGAAGCTTTCTTT. The rearrangement links TRBV29-1 to TRBJ1-1; D gene ambiguous. This CDR3 is 15 amino acids long. V lost 1 base to trimming and J lost 3 bases, with 15 bases between them. Germline assignment: CDR1 SQVTM and CDR2 ANQGSEA.

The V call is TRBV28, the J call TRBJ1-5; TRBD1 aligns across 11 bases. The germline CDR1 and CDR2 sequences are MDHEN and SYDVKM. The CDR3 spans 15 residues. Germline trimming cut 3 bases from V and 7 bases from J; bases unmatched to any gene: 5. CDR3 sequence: CASSLGTGGFQPQHF. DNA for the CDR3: TGTGCCAGCAGTTTGGGGACAGGGGGGTTCCAGCCCCAGCATTTT.

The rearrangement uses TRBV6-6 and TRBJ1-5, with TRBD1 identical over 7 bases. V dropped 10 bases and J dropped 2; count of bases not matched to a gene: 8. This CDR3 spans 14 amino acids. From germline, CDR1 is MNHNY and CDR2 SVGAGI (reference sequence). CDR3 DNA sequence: TGTGCCACCAAAACAGGGGACGGCAATCAGCCCCAGCATTTT. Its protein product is CATKTGDGNQPQHF.

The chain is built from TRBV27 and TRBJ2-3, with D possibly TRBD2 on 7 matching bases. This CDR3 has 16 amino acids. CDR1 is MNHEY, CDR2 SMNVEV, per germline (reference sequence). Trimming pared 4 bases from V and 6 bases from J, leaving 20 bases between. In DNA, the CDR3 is TGTGCCAGCAGTTCCCCACAAGGGGGGGGGTTTGATACGCAGTATTTT. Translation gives CASSSPQGGGFDTQYF.

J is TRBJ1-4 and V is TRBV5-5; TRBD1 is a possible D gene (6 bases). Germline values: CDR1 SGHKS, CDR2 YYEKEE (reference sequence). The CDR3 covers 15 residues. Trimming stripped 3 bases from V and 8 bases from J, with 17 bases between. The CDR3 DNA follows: TGTGCCAGCAGCTCTGTACAGGGATGGGAAGAAAAACTGTTTTTT. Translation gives CASSSVQGWEEKLFF.

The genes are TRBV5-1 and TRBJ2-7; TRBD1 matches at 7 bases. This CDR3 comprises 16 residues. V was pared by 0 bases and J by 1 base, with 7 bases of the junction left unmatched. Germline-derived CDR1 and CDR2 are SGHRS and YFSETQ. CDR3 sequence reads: CASSLAGTASSYEQYF. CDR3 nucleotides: TGCGCCAGCAGCTTGGCCGGGACAGCCTCATCCTACGAGCAGTACTTC.

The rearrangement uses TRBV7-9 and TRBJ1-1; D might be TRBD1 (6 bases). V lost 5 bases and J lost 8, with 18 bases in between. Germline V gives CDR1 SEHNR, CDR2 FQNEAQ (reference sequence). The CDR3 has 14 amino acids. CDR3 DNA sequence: TGTGCCAGCAGCCCCTCTACCGGGACACAAGAAGCTTTCTTT. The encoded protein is CASSPSTGTQEAFF.

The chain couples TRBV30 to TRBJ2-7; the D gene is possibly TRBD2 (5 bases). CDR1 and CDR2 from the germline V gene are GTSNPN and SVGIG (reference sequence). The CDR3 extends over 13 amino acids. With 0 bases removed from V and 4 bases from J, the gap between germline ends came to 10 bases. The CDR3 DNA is TGTGCCTGGAGTGTACACGGCGGGTACGAGCAGTACTTC. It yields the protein CAWSVHGGYEQYF. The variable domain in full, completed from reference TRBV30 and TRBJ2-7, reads SQTIHQWPATLVQPVGSPLSLECTVEGTSNPNLYWYRQAAGRGLQLLFYSVGIGQISSEVPQNLSASRPQDRQFILSSKKLLLSDSGFYLCAWSVHGGYEQYFGPGTRLTVT.

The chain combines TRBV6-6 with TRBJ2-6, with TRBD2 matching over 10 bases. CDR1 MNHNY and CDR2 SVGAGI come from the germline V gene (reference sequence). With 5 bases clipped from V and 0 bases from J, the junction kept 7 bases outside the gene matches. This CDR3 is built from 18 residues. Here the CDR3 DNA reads TGTGCCAGCAGTCCCCTAGCGGGGGTAAACTCTGGGGCCAACGTCCTGACTTTC. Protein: CASSPLAGVNSGANVLTF.

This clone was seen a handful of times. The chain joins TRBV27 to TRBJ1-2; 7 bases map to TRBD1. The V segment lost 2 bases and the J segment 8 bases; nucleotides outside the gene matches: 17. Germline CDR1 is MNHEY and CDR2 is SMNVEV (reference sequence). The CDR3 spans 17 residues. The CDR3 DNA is TGTGCCAGCAGTTTACTTTGGACAGGACGAGAGGAAGAAGGCTACACCTTC. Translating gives CASSLLWTGREEEGYTF.

DNA for the CDR3: TGTGCCACCAGCAGACCACCTAGCAATGAGCAGTTCTTC. Translating gives CATSRPPSNEQFF. The chain recombines TRBV15 with TRBJ2-1; D not resolved. The CDR3 covers 13 residues. The V end lost 2 bases, the J end lost 6 bases, and 8 bases lay between the germline ends. Germline assignment: CDR1 LNHNV and CDR2 YYDKDF (reference sequence).

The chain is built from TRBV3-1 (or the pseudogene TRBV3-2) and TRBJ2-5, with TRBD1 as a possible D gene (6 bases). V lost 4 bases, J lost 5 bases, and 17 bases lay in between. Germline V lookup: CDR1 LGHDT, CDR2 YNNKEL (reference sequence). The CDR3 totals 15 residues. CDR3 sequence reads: CASSRPQGFRETQYF. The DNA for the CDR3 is TGTGCCAGCAGCCGCCCACAGGGTTTTCGGGAGACCCAGTACTTC.

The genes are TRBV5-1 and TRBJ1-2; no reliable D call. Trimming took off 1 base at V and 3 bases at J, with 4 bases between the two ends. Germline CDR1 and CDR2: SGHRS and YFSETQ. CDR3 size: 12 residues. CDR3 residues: CASSLRDYGYTF. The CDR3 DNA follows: TGCGCCAGCAGCTTGCGGGACTATGGCTACACCTTC. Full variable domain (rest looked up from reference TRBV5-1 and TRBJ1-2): KAGVTQTPRYLIKTRGQQVTLSCSPISGHRSVSWYQQTPGQGLQFLFEYFSETQRNKGNFPGRFSGRQFSNSRSEMNVSTLELGDSALYLCASSLRDYGYTFGSGTRLTVV.

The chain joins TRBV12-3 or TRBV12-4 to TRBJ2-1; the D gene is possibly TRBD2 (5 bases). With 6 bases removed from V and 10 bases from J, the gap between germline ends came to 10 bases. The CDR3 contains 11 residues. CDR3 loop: CASSRRGEQFF. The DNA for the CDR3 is TGTGCCAGCAGCAGACGAGGGGAGCAGTTCTTC.

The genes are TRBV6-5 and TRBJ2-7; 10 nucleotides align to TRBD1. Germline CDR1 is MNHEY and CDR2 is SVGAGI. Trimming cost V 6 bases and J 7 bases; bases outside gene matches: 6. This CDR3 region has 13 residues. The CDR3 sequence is CASRRQGAPEQYF. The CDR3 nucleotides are TGTGCCAGCAGACGACAGGGGGCGCCTGAGCAGTACTTC.

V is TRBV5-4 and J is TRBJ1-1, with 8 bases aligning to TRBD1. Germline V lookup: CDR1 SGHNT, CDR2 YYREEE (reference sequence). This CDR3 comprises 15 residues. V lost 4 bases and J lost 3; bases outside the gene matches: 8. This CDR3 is CASSTKTGAYTEAFF. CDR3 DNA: TGTGCCAGCAGCACAAAGACAGGGGCCTACACTGAAGCTTTCTTT.

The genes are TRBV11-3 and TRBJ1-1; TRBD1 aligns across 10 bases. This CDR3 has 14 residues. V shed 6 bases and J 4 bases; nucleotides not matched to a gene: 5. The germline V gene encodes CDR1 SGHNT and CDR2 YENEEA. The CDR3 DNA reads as TGTGCCAGCAGTCCGGACAGGGGGAGCACTGAAGCTTTCTTT. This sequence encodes CASSPDRGSTEAFF.

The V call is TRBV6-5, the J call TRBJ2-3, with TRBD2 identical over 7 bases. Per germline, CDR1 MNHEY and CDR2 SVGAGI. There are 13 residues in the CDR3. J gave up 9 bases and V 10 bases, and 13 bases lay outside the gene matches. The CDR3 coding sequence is TGTGCCACCGTGGCAGCCCTCGGGAGGACGCAGTATTTT. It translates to CATVAALGRTQYF.

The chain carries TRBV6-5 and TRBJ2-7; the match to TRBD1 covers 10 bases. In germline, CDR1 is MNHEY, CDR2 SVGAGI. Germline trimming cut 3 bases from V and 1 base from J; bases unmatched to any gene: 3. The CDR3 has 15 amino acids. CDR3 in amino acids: CASSYRDRGSYEQYF. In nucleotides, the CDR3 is TGTGCCAGCAGTTATCGGGACAGGGGATCCTACGAGCAGTACTTC.

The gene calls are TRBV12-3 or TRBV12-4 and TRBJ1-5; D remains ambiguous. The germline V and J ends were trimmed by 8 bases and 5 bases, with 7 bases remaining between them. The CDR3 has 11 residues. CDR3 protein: CASGLHQPQHF. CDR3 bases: TGTGCCAGCGGACTCCATCAGCCCCAGCATTTT.

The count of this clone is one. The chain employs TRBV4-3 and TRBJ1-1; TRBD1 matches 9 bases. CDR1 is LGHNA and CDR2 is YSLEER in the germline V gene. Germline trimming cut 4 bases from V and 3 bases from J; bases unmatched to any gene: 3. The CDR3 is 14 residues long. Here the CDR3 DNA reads TGCGCCAGCAGCCTTCGGACAGGGGACACTGAAGCTTTCTTT. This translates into CASSLRTGDTEAFF.

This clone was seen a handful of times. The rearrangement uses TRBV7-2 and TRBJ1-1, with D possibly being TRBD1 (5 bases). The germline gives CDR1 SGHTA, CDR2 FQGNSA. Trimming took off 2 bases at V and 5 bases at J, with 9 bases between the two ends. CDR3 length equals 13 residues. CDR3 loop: CASSLTGFTEAFF. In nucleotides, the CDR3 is TGTGCCAGCAGCTTAACAGGATTTACTGAAGCTTTCTTT.

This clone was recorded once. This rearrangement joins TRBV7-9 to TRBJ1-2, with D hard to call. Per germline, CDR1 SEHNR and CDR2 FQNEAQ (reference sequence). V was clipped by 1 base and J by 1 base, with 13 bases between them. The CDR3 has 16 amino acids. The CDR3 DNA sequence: TGTGCCAGCAGCTTAGTTCCACAGTCGATTAACTATGGCTACACCTTC. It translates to CASSLVPQSINYGYTF.